This T cell receptor (beta chain) emerged from a study of siplizumab effects on memory and regulatory T cells. Study results and limitations: Assignment of a naive or memory phenotype failed for roughly 75-97% of the proliferating CD4+ or CD8+ clones. Memory T cells appeared less diverse than naive cells, which seemed to contribute substantially to alloresponse. In siplizumab cultures, the suppressive function of proliferating Tregs remained unconfirmed. A minor fraction of alloreactive clones, and no more, mapped to unstimulated subsets.

Germline V lookup: CDR1 LNHDA, CDR2 SQIVND (reference sequence). This CDR3 is built from 14 residues. V shed 4 bases and J 1 base; nucleotides not matched to a gene: 2. Data came from immunoSEQ multiplex PCR; TCRdb stores just in-frame clones and leaves some out. The table records about 100,000 clones, 85% to 95% of them present only once. As concerns this clone: What it recognizes is unknown.

J is TRBJ2-7 and V is TRBV19; TRBD2 matches at 9 bases. Sample: Tregs sorted from blood. The receptor comes from a human donor in good health. The CDR3 is CASSKLAGSYEQYF. The CDR3 nucleotides are TGTGCCAGTAGTAAGCTAGCGGGGTCCTACGAGCAGTACTTC.